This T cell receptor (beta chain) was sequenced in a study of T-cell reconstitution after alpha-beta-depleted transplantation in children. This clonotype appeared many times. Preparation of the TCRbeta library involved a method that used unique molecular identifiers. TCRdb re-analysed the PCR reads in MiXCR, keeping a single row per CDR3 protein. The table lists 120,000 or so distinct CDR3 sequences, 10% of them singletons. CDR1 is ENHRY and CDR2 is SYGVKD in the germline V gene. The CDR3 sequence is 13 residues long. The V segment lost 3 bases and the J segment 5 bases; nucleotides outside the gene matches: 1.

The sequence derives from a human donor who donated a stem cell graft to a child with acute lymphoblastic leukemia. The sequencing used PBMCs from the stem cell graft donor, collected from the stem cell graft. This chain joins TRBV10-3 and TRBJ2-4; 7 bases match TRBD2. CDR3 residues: CAISETSENIQYF. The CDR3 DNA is TGTGCCATCAGTGAAACTAGCGAAAACATTCAGTACTTC.